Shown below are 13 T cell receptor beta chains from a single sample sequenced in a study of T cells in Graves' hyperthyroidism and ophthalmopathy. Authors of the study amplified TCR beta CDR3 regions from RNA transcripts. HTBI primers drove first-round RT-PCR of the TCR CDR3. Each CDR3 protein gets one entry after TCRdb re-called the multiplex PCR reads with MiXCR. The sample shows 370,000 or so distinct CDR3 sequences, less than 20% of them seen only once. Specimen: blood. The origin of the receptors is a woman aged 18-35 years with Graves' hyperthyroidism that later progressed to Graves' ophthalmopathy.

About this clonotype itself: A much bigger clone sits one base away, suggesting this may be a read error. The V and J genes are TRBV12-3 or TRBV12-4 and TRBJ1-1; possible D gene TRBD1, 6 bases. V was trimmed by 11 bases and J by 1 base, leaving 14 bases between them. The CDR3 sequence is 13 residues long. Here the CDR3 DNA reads TGTGCCGGCATCATGACAGGGAACACTGAAGCTTTCTTT. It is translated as CAGIMTGNTEAFF.

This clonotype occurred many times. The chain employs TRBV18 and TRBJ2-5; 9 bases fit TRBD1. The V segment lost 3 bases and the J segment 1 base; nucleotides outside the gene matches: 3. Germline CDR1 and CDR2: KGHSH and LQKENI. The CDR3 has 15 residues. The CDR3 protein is CASSPRTGVQETQYF. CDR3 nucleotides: TGTGCCAGCTCACCGAGGACAGGGGTCCAAGAGACCCAGTACTTC.

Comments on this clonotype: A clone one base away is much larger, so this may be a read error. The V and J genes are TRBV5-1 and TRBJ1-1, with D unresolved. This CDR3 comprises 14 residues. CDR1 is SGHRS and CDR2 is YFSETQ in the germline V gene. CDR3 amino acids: CASSLELMNTEGFF. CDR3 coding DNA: TGCGCCAGCAGTTTAGAACTCATGAACACTGAAGGTTTCTTT.

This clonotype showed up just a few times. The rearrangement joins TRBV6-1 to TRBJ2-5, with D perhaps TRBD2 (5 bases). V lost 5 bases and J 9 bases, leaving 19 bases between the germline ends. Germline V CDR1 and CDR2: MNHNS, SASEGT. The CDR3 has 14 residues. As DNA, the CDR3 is TGTGCCAGCAGTTCCCTTTACGGGATGGAGGCCCAGTACTTC. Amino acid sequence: CASSSLYGMEAQYF.

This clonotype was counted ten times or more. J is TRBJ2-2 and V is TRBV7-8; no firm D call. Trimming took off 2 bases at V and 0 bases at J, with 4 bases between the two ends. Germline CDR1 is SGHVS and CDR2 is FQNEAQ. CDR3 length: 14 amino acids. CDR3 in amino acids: CASSLPTNTGELFF. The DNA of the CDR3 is TGTGCCAGCAGCTTACCCACGAACACCGGGGAGCTGTTTTTT. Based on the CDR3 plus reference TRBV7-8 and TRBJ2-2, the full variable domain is GAGVSQSPRYKVAKRGQDVALRCDPISGHVSLFWYQQALGQGPEFLTYFQNEAQLDKSGLPSDRFFAERPEGSVSTLKIQRTQQEDSAVYLCASSLPTNTGELFFGEGSRLTVL.

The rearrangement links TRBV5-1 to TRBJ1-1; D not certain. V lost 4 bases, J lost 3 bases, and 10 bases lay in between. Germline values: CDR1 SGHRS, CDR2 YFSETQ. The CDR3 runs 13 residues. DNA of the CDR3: TGCGCCAGCAGCGAACCGACTGACACTGAAGCTTTCTTT. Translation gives CASSEPTDTEAFF.

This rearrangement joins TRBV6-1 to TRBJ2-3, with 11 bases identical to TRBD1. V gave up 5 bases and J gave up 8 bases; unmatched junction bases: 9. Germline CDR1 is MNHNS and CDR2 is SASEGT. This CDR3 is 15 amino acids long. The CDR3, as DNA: TGTGCCAGCAGTACCGGGACAGGGGGAAAGGGTACGCAGTATTTT. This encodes CASSTGTGGKGTQYF.

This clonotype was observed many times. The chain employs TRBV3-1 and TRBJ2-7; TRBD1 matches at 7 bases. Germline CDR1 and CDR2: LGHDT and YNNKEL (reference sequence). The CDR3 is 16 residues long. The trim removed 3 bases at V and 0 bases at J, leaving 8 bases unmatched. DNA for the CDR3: TGTGCCAGCAGCCACGACAGGGTCTGGAGCTCCTACGAGCAGTACTTC. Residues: CASSHDRVWSSYEQYF.

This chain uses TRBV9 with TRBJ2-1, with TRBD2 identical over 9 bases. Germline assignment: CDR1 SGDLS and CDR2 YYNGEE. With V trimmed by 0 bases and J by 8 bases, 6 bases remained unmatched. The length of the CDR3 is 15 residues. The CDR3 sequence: CASSVVAGAWDEQFF. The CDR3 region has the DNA TGTGCCAGCAGCGTAGTAGCGGGAGCATGGGATGAGCAGTTCTTC.

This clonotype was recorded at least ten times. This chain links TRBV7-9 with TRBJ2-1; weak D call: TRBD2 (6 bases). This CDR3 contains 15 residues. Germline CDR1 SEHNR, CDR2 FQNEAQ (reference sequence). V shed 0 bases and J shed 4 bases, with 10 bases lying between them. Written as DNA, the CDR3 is TGTGCCAGCAGCTTAGCGGGAGGCCAATACAATGAGCAGTTCTTC. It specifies CASSLAGGQYNEQFF.

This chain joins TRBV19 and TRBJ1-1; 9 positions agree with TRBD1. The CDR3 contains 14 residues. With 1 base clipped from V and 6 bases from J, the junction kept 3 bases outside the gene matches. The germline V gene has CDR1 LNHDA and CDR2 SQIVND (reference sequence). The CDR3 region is CASSIVQGASEAFF. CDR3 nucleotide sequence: TGTGCCAGTAGTATAGTACAGGGGGCGTCTGAAGCTTTCTTT.

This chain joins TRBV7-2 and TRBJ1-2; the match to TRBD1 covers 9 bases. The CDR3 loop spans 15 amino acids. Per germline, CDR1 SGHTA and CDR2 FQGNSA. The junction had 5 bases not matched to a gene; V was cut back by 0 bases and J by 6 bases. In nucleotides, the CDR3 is TGTGCCAGCAGCTTAGCGAACAGGGGGCGACATGGCTACACCTTC. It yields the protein CASSLANRGRHGYTF.

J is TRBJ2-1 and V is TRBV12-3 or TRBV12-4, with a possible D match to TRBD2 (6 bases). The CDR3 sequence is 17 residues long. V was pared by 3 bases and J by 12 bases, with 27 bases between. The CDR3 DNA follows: TGTGCCAGCAGTTTGGTTAGGTTGTCTAGCGCGAAGGGCGCGCAGTTCTTC. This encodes CASSLVRLSSAKGAQFF.